Sequencing of this T cell receptor (beta chain) was carried out in a study of T-cell memory formation after mild COVID-19. The wider study: The two donors had largely donor-specific TCR clusters.

Trimming at V came to 10 bases and at J to 7 bases, leaving 9 bases not matched to a gene. This CDR3 contains 13 residues. The germline V gene encodes CDR1 LNHDA and CDR2 SQIVND (reference sequence). General observations from the study: Day 15 to 85 contracting clones showed balanced CD4/CD8; later expanders leaned CD4+.

TCRdb used MiXCR to reprocess the 5' RACE reads, holding one entry per CDR3 protein. There are about 420,000 distinct CDR3 sequences in the sample; less than 25% occur only once, and around 13% lies in the top ten. This clonotype was counted only a few times. Its antigen is unidentified. Sequencing was done on a sample of PBMCs or a T cell subset sorted from them (not recorded which). This receptor was taken from an adult woman who had mild COVID-19 (a few samples of this study predate the infection). Cell type and time point are not known. The chain joins TRBV19 to TRBJ1-5, with 8 bases that match TRBD1. In nucleotides, the CDR3 is TGTGCCACCACAACTACAGGGGGGCAGCCCCAGCATTTT. Translated: CATTTTGGQPQHF.